These 13 T cell receptor beta chains were sequenced from one sample in a study of T cells in narcolepsy. Profiling relied on immunoSEQ multiplex PCR, and the TCRdb table lists in-frame clones only, not all of them. The table lists 25,000 to 35,000 clones, roughly 80% of them singletons. Sequencing used CD45RA- memory CD4+ T cells from PBMCs. The source of these receptors is a human donor with narcolepsy.

The chain couples TRBV6-5 to TRBJ1-6; TRBD1 matches at 11 bases. After removal of 7 bases from V and 7 bases from J, the junction contained 3 bases not matched to a gene. This CDR3 region has 14 residues. From germline, CDR1 is MNHEY and CDR2 SVGAGI. CDR3 in amino acids: CASIGQGANSPLHF. In DNA, the CDR3 is TGTGCCAGCATCGGACAGGGGGCGAATTCACCCCTCCACTTT.

This chain uses TRBV30 with TRBJ1-5; maybe TRBD1 (5 bases). V was shortened by 5 bases and J by 0 bases, with 8 bases between the two germline ends. CDR3 length: 13 amino acids. The germline gives CDR1 GTSNPN, CDR2 SVGIG (reference sequence). The DNA of the CDR3 is TGTGCCTGGGGGGGAGATAGCAATCAGCCCCAGCATTTT. Translation gives CAWGGDSNQPQHF.

The chain employs TRBV15 and TRBJ1-3, with D unclear. Germline CDR1 LNHNV, CDR2 YYDKDF (reference sequence). The ends were cut back, 3 bases at V and 4 bases at J, with 10 bases in the middle. There are 14 residues in the CDR3. This CDR3 reads CATSRDRIGNTIYF. CDR3 bases: TGTGCCACCAGCAGGGATAGAATCGGAAACACCATATATTTT.

The V gene is TRBV19, the J gene TRBJ2-2, with a possible D match to TRBD2 (6 bases). This CDR3 spans 16 amino acids. V was cut by 9 bases and J by 8 bases, with 25 bases left in between. CDR1 and CDR2 from the germline V gene are LNHDA and SQIVND (reference sequence). CDR3: CASLLEGTGVSGELFF. DNA for the CDR3: TGTGCCAGCCTTCTCGAGGGAACGGGGGTTTCAGGGGAGCTGTTTTTT.

This clone has just a few counts. V and J are TRBV6-5 and TRBJ1-3; D gene unclear. Germline V gives CDR1 MNHEY, CDR2 SVGAGI. The CDR3 length is 13 residues. The CDR3 region has the DNA TGTGCTGCACATTCATCCTCTGGAAACACCATATATTTT. Encoded protein: CAAHSSSGNTIYF.

This clone was counted a single time. This chain links TRBV11-1 with TRBJ1-2; 9 bases fit TRBD1. Trimming at V came to 5 bases and at J to 2 bases, leaving 3 bases not matched to a gene. The V gene's germline CDR1 is SGHAT and CDR2 FQDESV (reference sequence). This CDR3 is built from 14 residues. The DNA for the CDR3 is TGTGCCAGCAGCCCCGGGACAGGGAACTATGGCTACACCTTC. Translating gives CASSPGTGNYGYTF.

The gene calls are TRBV10-2 and TRBJ1-5; D unclear. The V end was cut by 3 bases, the J end by 2 bases, with 8 bases between. The CDR3 length is 14 residues. The V gene's germline CDR1 is WSHSY and CDR2 SAAADI. CDR3 in amino acids: CASSESWGNQPQHF. The CDR3 DNA is TGCGCCAGCAGTGAAAGCTGGGGCAATCAGCCCCAGCATTTT.

This chain links TRBV6-5 with TRBJ2-7; 7 bases align to TRBD1. The length of the CDR3 is 13 residues. V shed 0 bases and J 6 bases; nucleotides not matched to a gene: 2. CDR1 is MNHEY, CDR2 SVGAGI, per germline. The DNA of the CDR3 is TGTGCCAGCAGTTACTCGACAGGGTTCGAGCAGTACTTC. Translation gives CASSYSTGFEQYF.

The chain couples TRBV7-4 to TRBJ2-5, with D perhaps TRBD1 (7 bases). CDR1 SGHVT and CDR2 SQSDAQ come from the germline V gene. V was trimmed by 8 bases and J by 5 bases, leaving 24 bases between them. The CDR3 is 16 residues long. The CDR3 nucleotides are TGTGCCAGCCCCTCTGGAGGGACAGCTCCCGAGGAGACCCAGTACTTC. Encoded protein: CASPSGGTAPEETQYF. The whole variable domain, remainder taken from reference TRBV7-4 and TRBJ2-5, is GAGVSQSPRYKVAKRGRDVALRCDSISGHVTLYWYRQTLGQGSEVLTYSQSDAQRDKSGRPSGRFSAERPERSVSTLKIQRTEQGDSAVYLCASPSGGTAPEETQYFGPGTRLLVL.

The CDR3 protein is CSVGTSGRTPYEQYF. DNA of the CDR3: TGCAGCGTGGGGACTAGCGGGAGGACCCCCTACGAGCAGTACTTC. The chain couples TRBV29-1 to TRBJ2-7; 15 bases align to TRBD2. The germline gives CDR1 SQVTM, CDR2 ANQGSEA. The CDR3 is made up of 15 amino acids. V was pared by 6 bases and J by 2 bases, with 5 bases of the junction left unmatched.

The chain carries TRBV18 and TRBJ2-7; a possible D gene is TRBD2 (6 bases). Trimming stripped 3 bases from V and 4 bases from J, with 16 bases between. Germline V lookup: CDR1 KGHSH, CDR2 LQKENI. The CDR3 extends over 15 amino acids. As DNA, the CDR3 is TGTGCCAGCTCACCGGGGTCAGCCGGACTATACGAGCAGTACTTC. This encodes CASSPGSAGLYEQYF.

This sequence joins TRBV10-2 and TRBJ2-2; a possible D gene is TRBD1 (6 bases). This CDR3 spans 14 amino acids. The ends were cut back, 7 bases at V and 2 bases at J, with 11 bases in the middle. Germline values: CDR1 WSHSY, CDR2 SAAADI. CDR3 sequence reads: CASKRDTNTGELFF. DNA for the CDR3: TGCGCCAGCAAGAGGGACACCAACACCGGGGAGCTGTTTTTT.

The genes are TRBV6-1 and TRBJ2-7; D is possibly TRBD1 (5 bases). The CDR3 sequence is 13 residues long. Trimming pared 6 bases from V and 2 bases from J, leaving 11 bases between. The germline gives CDR1 MNHNS, CDR2 SASEGT. This chain's CDR3 is CASSYDSAYEQYF. The CDR3 DNA follows: TGTGCCAGCAGCTACGACAGCGCCTACGAGCAGTACTTC.